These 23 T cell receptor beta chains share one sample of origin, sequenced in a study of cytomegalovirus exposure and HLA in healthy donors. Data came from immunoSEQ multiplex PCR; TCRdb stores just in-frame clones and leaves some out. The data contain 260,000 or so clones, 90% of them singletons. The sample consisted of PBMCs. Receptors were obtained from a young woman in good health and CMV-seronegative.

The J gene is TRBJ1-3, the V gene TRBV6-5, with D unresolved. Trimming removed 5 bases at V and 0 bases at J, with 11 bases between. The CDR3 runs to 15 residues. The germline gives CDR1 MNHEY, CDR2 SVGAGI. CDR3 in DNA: TGTGCCAGCAGTCCCCGGGCGCTCTCTGGAAACACCATATATTTT. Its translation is CASSPRALSGNTIYF.

Here the CDR3 reads CASWAQACEQYF. Here the CDR3 DNA reads TGTGCCAGCTGGGCCCAAGCGTGCGAGCAGTACTTC. The chain combines TRBV19 with TRBJ2-7; D gene uncertain. V was shortened by 9 bases and J by 6 bases, with 15 bases between the two germline ends. The CDR3 extends over 12 amino acids. Germline V gene lookup returns CDR1 LNHDA and CDR2 SQIVND (reference sequence).

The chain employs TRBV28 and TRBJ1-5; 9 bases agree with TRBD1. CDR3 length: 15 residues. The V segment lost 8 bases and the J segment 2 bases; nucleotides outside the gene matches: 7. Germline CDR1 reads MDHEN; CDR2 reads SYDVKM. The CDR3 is CASARTGAGNQPQHF. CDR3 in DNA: TGTGCCAGCGCCCGGACAGGGGCGGGCAATCAGCCCCAGCATTTT.

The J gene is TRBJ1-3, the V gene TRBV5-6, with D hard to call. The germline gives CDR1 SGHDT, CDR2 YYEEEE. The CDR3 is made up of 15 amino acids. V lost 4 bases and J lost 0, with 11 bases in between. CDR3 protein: CASSPRGFSGNTIYF. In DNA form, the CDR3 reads TGTGCCAGCAGCCCCCGGGGTTTCTCTGGAAACACCATATATTTT.

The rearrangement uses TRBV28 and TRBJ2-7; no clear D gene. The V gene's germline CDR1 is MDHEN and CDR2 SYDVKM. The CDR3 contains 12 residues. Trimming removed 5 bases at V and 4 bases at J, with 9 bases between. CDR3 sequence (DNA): TGTGCCAGCAGTCCCCCGGAGTACGAGCAGTACTTC. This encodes CASSPPEYEQYF.

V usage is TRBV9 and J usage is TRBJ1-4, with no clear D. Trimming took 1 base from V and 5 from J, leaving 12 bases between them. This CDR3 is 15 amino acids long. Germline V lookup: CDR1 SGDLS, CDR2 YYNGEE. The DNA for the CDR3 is TGTGCCAGCAGCGTATATGACGGACGGAATGAAAAACTGTTTTTT. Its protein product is CASSVYDGRNEKLFF.

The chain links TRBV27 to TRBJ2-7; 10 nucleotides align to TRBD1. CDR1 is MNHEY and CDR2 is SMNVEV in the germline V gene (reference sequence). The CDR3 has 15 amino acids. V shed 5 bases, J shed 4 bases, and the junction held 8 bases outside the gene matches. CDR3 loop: CASSTSGTGVYEQYF. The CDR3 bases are TGTGCCAGCAGTACATCCGGGACAGGGGTTTACGAGCAGTACTTC.

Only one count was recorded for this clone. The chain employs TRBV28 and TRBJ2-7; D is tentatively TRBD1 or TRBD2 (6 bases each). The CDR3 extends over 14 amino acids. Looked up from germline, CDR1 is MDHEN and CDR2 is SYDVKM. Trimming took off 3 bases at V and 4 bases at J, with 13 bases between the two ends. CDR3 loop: CASSLPGEVYEQYF. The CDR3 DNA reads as TGTGCCAGCAGTTTGCCAGGGGAGGTTTACGAGCAGTACTTC.

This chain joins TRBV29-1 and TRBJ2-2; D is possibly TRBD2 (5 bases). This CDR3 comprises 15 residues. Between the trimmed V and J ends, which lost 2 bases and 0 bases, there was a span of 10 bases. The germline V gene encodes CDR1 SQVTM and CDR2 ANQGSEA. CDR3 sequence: CSVESGSTNTGELFF. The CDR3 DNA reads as TGCAGCGTTGAATCGGGGAGTACGAACACCGGGGAGCTGTTTTTT.

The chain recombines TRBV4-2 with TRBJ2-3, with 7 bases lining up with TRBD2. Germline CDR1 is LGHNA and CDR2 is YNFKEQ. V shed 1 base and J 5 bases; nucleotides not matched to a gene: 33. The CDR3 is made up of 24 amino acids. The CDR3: CASSQVSQVTSVRRAESSGDTQYF. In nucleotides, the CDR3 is TGTGCCAGCAGCCAAGTATCTCAAGTTACTAGCGTAAGGAGGGCCGAATCCTCCGGAGATACGCAGTATTTT.

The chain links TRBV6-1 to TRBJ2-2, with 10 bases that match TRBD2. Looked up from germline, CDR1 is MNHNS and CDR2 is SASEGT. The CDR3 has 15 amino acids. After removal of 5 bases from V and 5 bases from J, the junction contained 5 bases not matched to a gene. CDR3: CASSLAGERTGELFF. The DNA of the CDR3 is TGTGCCAGCAGTCTAGCGGGAGAAAGGACCGGGGAGCTGTTTTTT.

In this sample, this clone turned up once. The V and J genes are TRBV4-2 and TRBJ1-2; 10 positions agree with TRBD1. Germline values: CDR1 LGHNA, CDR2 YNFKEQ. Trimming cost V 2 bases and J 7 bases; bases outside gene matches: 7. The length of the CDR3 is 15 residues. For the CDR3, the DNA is TGTGCCAGCAGCCAAACCGGGACAGGGGTGGGTGGCTACACCTTC. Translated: CASSQTGTGVGGYTF.

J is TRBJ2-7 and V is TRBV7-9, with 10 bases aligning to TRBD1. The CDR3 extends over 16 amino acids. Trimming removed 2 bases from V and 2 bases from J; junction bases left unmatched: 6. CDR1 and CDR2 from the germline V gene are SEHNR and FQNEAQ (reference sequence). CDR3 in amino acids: CASSLYAGQGTYEQYF. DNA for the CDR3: TGTGCCAGCAGCTTATATGCGGGACAGGGGACCTACGAGCAGTACTTC.

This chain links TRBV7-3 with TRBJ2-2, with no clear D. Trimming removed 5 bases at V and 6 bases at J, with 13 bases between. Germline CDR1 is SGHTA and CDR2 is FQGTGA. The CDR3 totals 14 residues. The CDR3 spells CASSPGSLAGELFF. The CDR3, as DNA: TGTGCCAGCAGCCCAGGATCCTTGGCCGGGGAGCTGTTTTTT.

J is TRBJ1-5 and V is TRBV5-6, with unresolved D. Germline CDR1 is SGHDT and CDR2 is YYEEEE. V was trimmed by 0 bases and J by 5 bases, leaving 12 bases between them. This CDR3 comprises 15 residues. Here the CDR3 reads CASSLDPGEDQPQHF. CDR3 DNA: TGTGCCAGCAGCTTGGACCCAGGAGAGGATCAGCCCCAGCATTTT.

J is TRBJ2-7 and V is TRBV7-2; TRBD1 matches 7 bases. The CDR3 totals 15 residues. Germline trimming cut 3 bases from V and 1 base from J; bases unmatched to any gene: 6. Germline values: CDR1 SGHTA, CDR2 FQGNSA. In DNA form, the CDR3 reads TGTGCCAGCAGCTTCCCGACAGGGAGATCCTACGAGCAGTACTTC. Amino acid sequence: CASSFPTGRSYEQYF.

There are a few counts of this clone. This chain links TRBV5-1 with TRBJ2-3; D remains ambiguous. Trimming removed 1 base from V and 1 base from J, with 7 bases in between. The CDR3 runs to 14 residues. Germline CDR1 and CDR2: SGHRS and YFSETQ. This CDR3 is CASSLSQRTDTQYF. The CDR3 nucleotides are TGCGCCAGCAGCTTGTCCCAACGCACAGATACGCAGTATTTT.

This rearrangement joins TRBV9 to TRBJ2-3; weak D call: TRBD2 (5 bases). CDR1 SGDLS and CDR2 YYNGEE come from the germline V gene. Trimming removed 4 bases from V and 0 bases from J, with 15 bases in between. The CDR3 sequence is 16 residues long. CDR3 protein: CASSPESGPSTDTQYF. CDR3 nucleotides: TGTGCCAGCAGCCCTGAGAGCGGTCCTAGCACAGATACGCAGTATTTT.

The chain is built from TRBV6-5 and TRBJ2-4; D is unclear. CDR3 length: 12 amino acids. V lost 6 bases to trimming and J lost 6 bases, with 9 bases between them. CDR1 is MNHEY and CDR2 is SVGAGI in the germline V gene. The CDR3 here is CASRSEVNIQYF. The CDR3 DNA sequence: TGTGCCAGCAGGTCAGAGGTAAACATTCAGTACTTC.

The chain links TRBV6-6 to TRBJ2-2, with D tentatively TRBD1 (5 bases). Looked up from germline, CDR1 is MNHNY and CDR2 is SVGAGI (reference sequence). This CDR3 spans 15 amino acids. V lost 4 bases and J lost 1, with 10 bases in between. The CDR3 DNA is TGTGCCAGCAGTTTATCCAGGGAGAACACCGGGGAGCTGTTTTTT. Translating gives CASSLSRENTGELFF.

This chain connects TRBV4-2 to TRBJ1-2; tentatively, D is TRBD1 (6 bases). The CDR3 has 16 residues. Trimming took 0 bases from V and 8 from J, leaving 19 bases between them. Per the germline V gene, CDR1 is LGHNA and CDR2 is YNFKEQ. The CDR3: CASSQDLTGQLGGYTF. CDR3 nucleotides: TGTGCCAGCAGCCAAGATCTTACAGGACAGCTAGGCGGCTACACCTTC.

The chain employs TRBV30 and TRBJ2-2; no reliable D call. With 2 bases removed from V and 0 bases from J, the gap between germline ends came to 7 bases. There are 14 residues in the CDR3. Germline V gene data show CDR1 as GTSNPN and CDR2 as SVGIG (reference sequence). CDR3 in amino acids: CAWSRRSNTGELFF. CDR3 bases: TGTGCCTGGAGTAGGCGCTCGAACACCGGGGAGCTGTTTTTT.

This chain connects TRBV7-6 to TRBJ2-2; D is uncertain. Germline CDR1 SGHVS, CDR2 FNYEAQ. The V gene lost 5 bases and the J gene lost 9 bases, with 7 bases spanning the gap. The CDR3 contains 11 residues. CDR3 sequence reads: CASSEGRELFF. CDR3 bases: TGTGCCAGCAGCGAAGGGCGGGAGCTGTTTTTT.